Listed here are 12 T cell receptor beta chains from one sample, sequenced in a study of beta chain features in type 1 diabetes. The whole isolated RNA underwent reverse transcription, so sequencing captured expressed TCRB transcripts. Profiling relied on immunoSEQ multiplex PCR, and the TCRdb table lists in-frame clones only, not all of them. The repertoire holds over 40,000 clones, with roughly half as singletons. The sample was Tregs from blood. These receptors all stem from a woman aged 18 to 35 in good health.

The chain uses TRBV18 and TRBJ2-1; a possible D gene is TRBD2 (6 bases). Germline V gene lookup returns CDR1 KGHSH and CDR2 LQKENI. Trimming cost V 3 bases and J 1 base, with 10 bases left between them. The length of the CDR3 is 15 residues. The CDR3 DNA follows: TGTGCCAGCTCACCCGTGGCGGGGTCCTACAATGAGCAGTTCTTC. The encoded protein is CASSPVAGSYNEQFF.

There are a few counts of this clone. The chain uses TRBV10-3 and TRBJ2-5, with D tentatively TRBD2 (6 bases). This CDR3 has 17 amino acids. V lost 5 bases, J lost 1 base, and 20 bases lay in between. The V gene's germline CDR1 is ENHRY and CDR2 SYGVKD. The chain's CDR3 is CAISPRLSGSIQETQYF. The CDR3 DNA reads TGTGCCATCAGTCCACGACTAAGCGGGTCTATCCAAGAGACCCAGTACTTC.

The chain is built from TRBV15 and TRBJ2-6; tentative D call: TRBD1 (6 bases). Germline CDR1 and CDR2: LNHNV and YYDKDF (reference sequence). CDR3 size: 17 residues. V was cut by 3 bases and J by 0 bases, with 12 bases left in between. Here the CDR3 reads CATSSRTGPSGANVLTF. Here the CDR3 DNA reads TGTGCCACCAGCAGTCGAACAGGGCCCTCTGGGGCCAACGTCCTGACTTTC.

The V gene is TRBV5-5, the J gene TRBJ2-7; 9 nucleotides match TRBD2. The CDR3 has 15 amino acids. Per the germline V gene, CDR1 is SGHKS and CDR2 is YYEKEE (reference sequence). The junction had 11 bases not matched to a gene; V was cut back by 5 bases and J by 5 bases. The CDR3 sequence is CASSWAGGAQHEQYF. CDR3 sequence (DNA): TGTGCCAGCAGTTGGGCGGGGGGGGCGCAACACGAGCAGTACTTC. Combining the CDR3 with reference TRBV5-5 and TRBJ2-7 gives the whole variable domain DAGVTQSPTHLIKTRGQQVTLRCSPISGHKSVSWYQQVLGQGPQFIFQYYEKEERGRGNFPDRFSARQFPNYSSELNVNALLLGDSALYLCASSWAGGAQHEQYFGPGTRLTVT.

The chain couples TRBV7-7 to TRBJ2-7; tentatively, D is TRBD1 (6 bases). The germline CDR1 and CDR2 sequences are SSHAT and FNYEAQ (reference sequence). V was trimmed by 5 bases and J by 2 bases, leaving 16 bases between them. This CDR3 comprises 15 residues. CDR3 sequence reads: CASSPFRGGPYEQYF. CDR3 DNA: TGTGCCAGCAGCCCGTTCAGGGGTGGGCCCTACGAGCAGTACTTC.

The chain links TRBV19 to TRBJ1-5, with TRBD1 identical over 10 bases. This CDR3 has 15 amino acids. CDR1 is LNHDA and CDR2 is SQIVND in the germline V gene (reference sequence). V was pared by 4 bases and J by 2 bases, with 2 bases of the junction left unmatched. In DNA form, the CDR3 reads TGTGCCAGTAGTAGGACAGGGGGAGGCAATCAGCCCCAGCATTTT. Protein sequence: CASSRTGGGNQPQHF.

J is TRBJ2-1 and V is TRBV19, with 7 bases identical to TRBD1. This CDR3 spans 12 amino acids. V shed 4 bases and J 7 bases; nucleotides not matched to a gene: 1. CDR1 is LNHDA, CDR2 SQIVND, per germline (reference sequence). CDR3 sequence (DNA): TGTGCCAGTAGTACGGGACAGAATGAGCAGTTCTTC. Translating it yields CASSTGQNEQFF.

This chain links TRBV5-1 with TRBJ2-5, with TRBD1 matching over 7 bases. The J call may be in error: the DNA end matches TRBJ2-7 better. The germline CDR1 and CDR2 sequences are SGHRS and YFSETQ. This CDR3 region has 15 residues. CDR3 DNA: TGCGCCAGCACCAGGACCGGACAGGCCTCCTACGAGCAGTACTTC. Residues: CASTRTGQASYEQYF.

The chain uses TRBV5-1 and TRBJ1-1; 12 nucleotides agree with TRBD1. V lost 5 bases, J lost 4 bases, and 15 bases stayed unmatched. Per germline, CDR1 SGHRS and CDR2 YFSETQ. The CDR3 runs 18 residues. CDR3 protein: CASSRGTGGAGLGTEAFF. CDR3 sequence (DNA): TGCGCCAGCAGTAGAGGGACAGGGGGCGCTGGATTGGGCACTGAAGCTTTCTTT.

V and J are TRBV4-3 and TRBJ2-3; D is possibly TRBD2 (7 bases). Germline V gives CDR1 LGHNA, CDR2 YSLEER. V lost 0 bases and J 0 bases, leaving 22 bases between the germline ends. The CDR3 covers 20 residues. The CDR3 loop reads CASSQDHWGGSSSSTDTQYF. In DNA form, the CDR3 reads TGCGCCAGCAGCCAAGATCATTGGGGGGGCAGCTCTTCTAGCACAGATACGCAGTATTTT.

This clone was recorded a few times. The chain couples TRBV20-1 to TRBJ1-1, with D maybe TRBD1 (5 bases). This CDR3 is built from 11 residues. Germline CDR1 and CDR2: DFQATT and SNEGSKA (reference sequence). V gave up 3 bases and J gave up 10 bases, with 12 bases separating them. In DNA form, the CDR3 reads TGCAGTGCTAGTGGCGGCAGGGTAGCTTTCTTT. Its translation is CSASGGRVAFF.

The chain employs TRBV7-9 and TRBJ2-7, with 9 bases lining up with TRBD2. Unmatched junction bases numbered 5, after V lost 3 bases and J lost 5 bases. The CDR3 consists of 14 residues. CDR1 SEHNR and CDR2 FQNEAQ come from the germline V gene (reference sequence). CDR3 region: CASSFAAGGDEQYF. DNA for the CDR3: TGTGCCAGCAGCTTCGCGGCGGGGGGGGACGAGCAGTACTTC.